One and the same sample provided the 2 T cell receptor beta chains below, sequenced in a study of identical twins. TCRdb re-analysed the 5' RACE reads in MiXCR, keeping a single row per CDR3 protein. The repertoire has about 720,000 distinct CDR3 sequences, 8.5% to 9.5% of them found once; the top ten carry around 0.95%. The same data also went into a second study, on yellow fever vaccine responses in identical twins.

Sequenced material: PBMCs. These receptors all stem from a woman between 18 and 30 years old in good health.

CDR3 coding DNA: TGTGCCAGCAGTTTTAGCTTTGGAACAGATACGCAGTATTTT. This translates into CASSFSFGTDTQYF. The chain couples TRBV12-3 or TRBV12-4 to TRBJ2-3; unclear D gene. With 3 bases removed from V and 3 bases from J, the gap between germline ends came to 10 bases. The CDR3 length is 14 residues.

Ten or more counts support this clonotype. This chain links TRBV7-9 with TRBJ2-3, with a weak D call TRBD2 (6 bases). The V gene lost 3 bases and the J gene lost 8 bases, with 18 bases spanning the gap. CDR3 length equals 15 residues. Germline V gene lookup returns CDR1 SEHNR and CDR2 FQNEAQ (reference sequence). Here the CDR3 reads CASSLGGATRVTQYF. CDR3 DNA sequence: TGTGCCAGCAGCTTGGGCGGGGCAACAAGGGTTACGCAGTATTTT. The variable domain in full, with the rest retrieved from reference TRBV7-9 and TRBJ2-3, is DTGVSQNPRHKITKRGQNVTFRCDPISEHNRLYWYRQTLGQGPEFLTYFQNEAQLEKSRLLSDRFSAERPKGSFSTLEIQRTEQGDSAMYLCASSLGGATRVTQYFGPGTRLTVL.